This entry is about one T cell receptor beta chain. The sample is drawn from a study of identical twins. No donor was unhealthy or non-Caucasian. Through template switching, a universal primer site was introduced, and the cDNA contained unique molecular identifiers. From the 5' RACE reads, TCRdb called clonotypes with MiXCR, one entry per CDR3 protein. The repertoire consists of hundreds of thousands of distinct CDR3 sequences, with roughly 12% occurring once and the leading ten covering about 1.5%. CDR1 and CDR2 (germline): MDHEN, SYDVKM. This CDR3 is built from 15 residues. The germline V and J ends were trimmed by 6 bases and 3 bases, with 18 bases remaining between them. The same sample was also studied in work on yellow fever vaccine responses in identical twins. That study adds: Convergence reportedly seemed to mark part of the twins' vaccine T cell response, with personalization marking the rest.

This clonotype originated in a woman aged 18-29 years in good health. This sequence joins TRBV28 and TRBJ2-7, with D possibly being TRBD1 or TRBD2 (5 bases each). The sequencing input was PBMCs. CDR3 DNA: TGTGCCAGCAGCCCCTGGGGACGGGGCCTCTACGAGCAGTACTTC. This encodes CASSPWGRGLYEQYF.